The following is a TCR beta chain sequence with its context. Its antigen remains unknown. TCRdb used MiXCR to reprocess the 5' RACE reads, holding one entry per CDR3 protein. The sample holds hundreds of thousands of distinct CDR3 sequences; about 7.8% are singletons and the top ten take around 17%. The sample belongs to a study of T cells after yellow fever vaccination. General study results and limits: A small share of clonotypes appeared in both CD4 and CD8 compartments.

This specimen was PBMCs, taken more than 40 days after the first yellow fever vaccination. This receptor was identified in a man aged 18 to 30 who received the YFV17D yellow fever vaccine.

CDR3 protein: CSVVWTANYGYTF. The CDR3 DNA reads TGCAGCGTTGTTTGGACAGCTAACTATGGCTACACCTTC. The rearrangement links TRBV29-1 to TRBJ1-2; D is possibly TRBD1 (6 bases). CDR1 is SQVTM and CDR2 is ANQGSEA in the germline V gene. The CDR3 extends over 13 amino acids. V gave up 4 bases and J gave up 0 bases, with 9 bases separating them.